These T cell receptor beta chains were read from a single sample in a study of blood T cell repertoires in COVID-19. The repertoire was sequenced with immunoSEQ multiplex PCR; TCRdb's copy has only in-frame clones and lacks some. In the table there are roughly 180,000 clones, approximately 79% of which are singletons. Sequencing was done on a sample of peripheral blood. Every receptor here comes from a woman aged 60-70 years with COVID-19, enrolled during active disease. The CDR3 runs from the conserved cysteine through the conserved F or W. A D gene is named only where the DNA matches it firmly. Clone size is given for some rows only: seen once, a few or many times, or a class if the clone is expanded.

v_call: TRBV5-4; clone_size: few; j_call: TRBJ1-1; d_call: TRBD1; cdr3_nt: TGTGCCAGCAGCTTAGGACAGGGAAGGGGGAACACTGAAGCTTTCTTT; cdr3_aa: CASSLGQGRGNTEAFF
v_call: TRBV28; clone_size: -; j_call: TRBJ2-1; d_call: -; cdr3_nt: TGTGCCAGCATTAACGGGGTTTTATCTGAGCAGTTCTTC; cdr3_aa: CASINGVLSEQFF
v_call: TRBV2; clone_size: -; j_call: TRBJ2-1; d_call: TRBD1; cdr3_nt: TGTGCCAGCAGTGAAGCTGAGACAGGGTTGTATGAGCAGTTCTTC; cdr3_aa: CASSEAETGLYEQFF
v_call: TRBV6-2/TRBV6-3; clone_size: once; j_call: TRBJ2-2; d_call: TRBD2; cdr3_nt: TGTGCCAGCAGTACGAATAGCGGGGGTGCGAACACCGGGGAGCTGTTTTTT; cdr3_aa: CASSTNSGGANTGELFF
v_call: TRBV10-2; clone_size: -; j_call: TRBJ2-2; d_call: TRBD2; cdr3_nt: TGCGCCAGCAGTGGGAGTGTAGCGGGGGCAACCGGGGAGCTGTTTTTT; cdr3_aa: CASSGSVAGATGELFF
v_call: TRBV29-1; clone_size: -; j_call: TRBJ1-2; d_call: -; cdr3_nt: TGCAGCGTTACCGAGACGGGAAACTATGGCTACACCTTC; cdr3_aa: CSVTETGNYGYTF
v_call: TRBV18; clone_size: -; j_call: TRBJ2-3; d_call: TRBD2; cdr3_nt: TGTGCCAGCTCACCACCTAGCGGGGGCGCAGATACGCAGTATTTT; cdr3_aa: CASSPPSGGADTQYF
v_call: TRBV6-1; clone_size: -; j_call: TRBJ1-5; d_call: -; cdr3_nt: TGTGCCAGCAGTGAGATCGGGAATAGCAATCAGCCCCAGCATTTT; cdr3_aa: CASSEIGNSNQPQHF
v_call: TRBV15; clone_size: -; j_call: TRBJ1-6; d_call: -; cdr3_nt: TGTGCCACCAGCAGAGCCTCCGGGATGTATAATTCACCCCTCCACTTT; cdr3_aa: CATSRASGMYNSPLHF
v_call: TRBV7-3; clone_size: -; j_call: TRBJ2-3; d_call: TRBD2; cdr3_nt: TGTGCCAGCAGTCGCAGGACTAGCGGAACAGATACGCAGTATTTT; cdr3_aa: CASSRRTSGTDTQYF
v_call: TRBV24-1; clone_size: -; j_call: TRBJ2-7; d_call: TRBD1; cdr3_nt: TGTGCCACCCAGGACAGGGACGAGCAGTACTTC; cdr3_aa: CATQDRDEQYF
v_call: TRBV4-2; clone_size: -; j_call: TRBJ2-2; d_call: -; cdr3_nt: TGTGCCAGCAGCCAAACTCTAGCCGGGGAGCTGTTTTTT; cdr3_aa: CASSQTLAGELFF
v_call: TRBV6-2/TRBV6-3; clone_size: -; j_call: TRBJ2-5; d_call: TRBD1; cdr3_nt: TGTGCCAGCAGTTACCGAGCAGCCGGGACAGGTTTGGGATACGGGACCCAGTACTTC; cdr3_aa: CASSYRAAGTGLGYGTQYF
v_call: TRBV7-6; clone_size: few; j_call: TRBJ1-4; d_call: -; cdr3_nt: TGTGCCAGCAGCTTAGTGGAGGGAGGAAAACTGTTTTTT; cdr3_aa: CASSLVEGGKLFF
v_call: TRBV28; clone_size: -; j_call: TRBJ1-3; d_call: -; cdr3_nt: TGTGCCAGCAGACTTCGGGGGATATCTGGAAACACCATATATTTT; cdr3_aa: CASRLRGISGNTIYF
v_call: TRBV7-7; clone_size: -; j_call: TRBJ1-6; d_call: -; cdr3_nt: TGTGCTAGCAGCCCGGACATTTCCTCACCCCTCCACTTT; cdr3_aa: CASSPDISSPLHF
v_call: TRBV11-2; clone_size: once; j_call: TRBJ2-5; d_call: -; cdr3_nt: TGTGCCAGCAGCTTAGGGGCAGGGTATTCCCAAGAGACCCAGTACTTC; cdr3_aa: CASSLGAGYSQETQYF
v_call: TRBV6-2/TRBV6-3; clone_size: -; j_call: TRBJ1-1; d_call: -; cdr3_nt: TGTGCCAGCAGTTACGTAGGGAGCGAGACTGAAGCTTTCTTT; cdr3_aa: CASSYVGSETEAFF
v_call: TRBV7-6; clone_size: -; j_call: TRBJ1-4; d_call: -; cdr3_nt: TGTGCCAGCAGCTTGGGGCAGGGAAATGAAAAACTGTTTTTT; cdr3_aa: CASSLGQGNEKLFF
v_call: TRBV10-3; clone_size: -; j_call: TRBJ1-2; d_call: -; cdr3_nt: TGTGCCATCAGGGCAGACACTAACTATGGCTACACCTTC; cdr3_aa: CAIRADTNYGYTF
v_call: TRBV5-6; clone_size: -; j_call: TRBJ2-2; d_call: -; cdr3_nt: TGTGCCAGCAGCTTGTCAGTCTCGAACACCGGGGAGCTGTTTTTT; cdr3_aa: CASSLSVSNTGELFF
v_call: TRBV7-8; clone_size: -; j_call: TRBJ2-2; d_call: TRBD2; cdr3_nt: TGTGCCAGCAGCTTAGTGGGACTAGCGTCGGGGGAGCTGTTTTTT; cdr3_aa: CASSLVGLASGELFF
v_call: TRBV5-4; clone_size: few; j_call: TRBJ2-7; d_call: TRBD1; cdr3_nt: TGTGCCAGCACGACAAAGACCTCGGGACAGGGAGGCGAGCAGTACTTC; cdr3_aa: CASTTKTSGQGGEQYF
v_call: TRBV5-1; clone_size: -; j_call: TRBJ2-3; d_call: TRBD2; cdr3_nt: TGCGCCAGCTCGGACGCTAGCGGGTCCGATACGCAGTATTTT; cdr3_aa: CASSDASGSDTQYF
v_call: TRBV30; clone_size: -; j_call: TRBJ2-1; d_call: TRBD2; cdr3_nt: TGTGCCTCCATTGACAGACTAGCGGGATTTGAGCAGTTCTTC; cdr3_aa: CASIDRLAGFEQFF
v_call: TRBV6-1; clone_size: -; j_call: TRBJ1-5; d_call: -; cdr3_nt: TGTGCCAGCAGTGAAACTGGTCGGGGTCAGCCCCAGCATTTT; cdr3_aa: CASSETGRGQPQHF
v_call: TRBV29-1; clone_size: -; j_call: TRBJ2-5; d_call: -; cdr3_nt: TGCAGCGTTGAAGATGTCGGAGAGACCCAGTACTTC; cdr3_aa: CSVEDVGETQYF
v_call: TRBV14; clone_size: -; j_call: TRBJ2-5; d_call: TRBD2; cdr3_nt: TGTGCCAGTCGATCTAGCGGGGCAGGAGAGACCCAGTACTTC; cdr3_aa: CASRSSGAGETQYF
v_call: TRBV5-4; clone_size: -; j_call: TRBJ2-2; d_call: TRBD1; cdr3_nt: TGTGCCAGCAGCTCAGGGACAGGGGGCACCGGGGAGCTGTTTTTT; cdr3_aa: CASSSGTGGTGELFF
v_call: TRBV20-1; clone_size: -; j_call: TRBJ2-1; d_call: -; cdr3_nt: TGCAGTGCTAGTACCGGGAGTCTCTATGAGCAGTTCTTC; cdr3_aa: CSASTGSLYEQFF